This T cell receptor (beta chain) was profiled in a study of blood T cells in healthy people across ages. Study overall: T cells yielded about one barcoded beta molecule per two cells through template switching. Notes on the study in general: Per million T cells, TCR beta diversity dropped roughly linearly as age increased.

This clonotype was seen a handful of times. The target antigen is unknown. RNA extraction gave at least 5 micrograms of total RNA per sample. CDR1 is MGHDK, CDR2 SYGVNS, per germline. The CDR3 spans 15 residues. V gave up 5 bases and J gave up 4 bases; unmatched junction bases: 10. Using a J-beta primer mix together with a sample-barcoded 5' primer, a second PCR was run for about 7 to 12 cycles. TCRdb processed the 5' RACE reads anew with MiXCR; each CDR3 protein has one entry. The table records 1.5 million to 2 million distinct CDR3 sequences, 28% of them present only once. The V call is TRBV25-1, the J call TRBJ2-5, with TRBD2 matching 7 bases. The sample taken for sequencing was blood. The TCR originated in a woman under 40 in good health. In DNA form, the CDR3 reads TGTGCCAGCAGTCTCTTGACTAGCCAAGGAGAGACCCAGTACTTC. Translated: CASSLLTSQGETQYF.